This T cell receptor (beta chain) was sequenced in a study of CD8 T cells in ankylosing spondylitis. Study observations and caveats: Clones linked to disease, bearing a CD8+ phenotype, were relatively rare in peripheral blood.

About this clonotype itself: Antigen: not known.

In TCRdb, the 5' RACE reads were re-called with MiXCR into one record per CDR3 protein. This table holds some 200,000 distinct CDR3 sequences, about 13% found once. Trimming took off 0 bases at V and 5 bases at J, with 12 bases between the two ends. CDR3 size: 14 residues. Germline lookup yields CDR1 SGHRS and CDR2 YFSETQ. The sequenced sample was blood, either unsorted or a sorted T cell fraction (not recorded which). This clonotype was sampled from a male donor with ankylosing spondylitis or in good health (not recorded which). V is TRBV5-1 and J is TRBJ2-7; a possible D gene is TRBD1 (6 bases). The CDR3 DNA follows: TGCGCCAGCAGCTTGGGAGACAGGATCGACGAGCAGTACTTC. It translates to CASSLGDRIDEQYF.